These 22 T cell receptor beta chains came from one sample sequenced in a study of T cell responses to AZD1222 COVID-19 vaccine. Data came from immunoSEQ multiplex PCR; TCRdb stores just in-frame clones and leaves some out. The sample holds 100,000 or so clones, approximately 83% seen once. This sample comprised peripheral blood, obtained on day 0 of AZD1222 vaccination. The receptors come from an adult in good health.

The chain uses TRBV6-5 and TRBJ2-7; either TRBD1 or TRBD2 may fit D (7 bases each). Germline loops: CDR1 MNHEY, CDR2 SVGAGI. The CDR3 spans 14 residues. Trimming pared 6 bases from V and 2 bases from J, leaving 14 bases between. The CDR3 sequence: CASRNRGGPYEQYF. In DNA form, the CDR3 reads TGTGCCAGCAGAAACAGGGGAGGGCCCTACGAGCAGTACTTC.

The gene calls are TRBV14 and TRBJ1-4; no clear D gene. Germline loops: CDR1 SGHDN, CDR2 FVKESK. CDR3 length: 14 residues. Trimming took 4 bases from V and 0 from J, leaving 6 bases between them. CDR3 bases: TGTGCCAGCAGCCTCGTTGCAACTAATGAAAAACTGTTTTTT. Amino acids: CASSLVATNEKLFF.

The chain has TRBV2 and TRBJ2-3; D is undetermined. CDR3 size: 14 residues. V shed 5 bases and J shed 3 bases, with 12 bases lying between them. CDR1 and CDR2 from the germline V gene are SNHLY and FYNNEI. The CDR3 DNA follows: TGTGCCAGCAGTCCCATGCTTGGGACAGATACGCAGTATTTT. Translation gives CASSPMLGTDTQYF.

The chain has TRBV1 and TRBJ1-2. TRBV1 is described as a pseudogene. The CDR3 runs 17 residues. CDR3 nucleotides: TGCACCAGCAGCCAACCAAACGCCCCTCGGTGTAACTATGGCTACACCTTC. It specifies CTSSQPNAPRCNYGYTF.

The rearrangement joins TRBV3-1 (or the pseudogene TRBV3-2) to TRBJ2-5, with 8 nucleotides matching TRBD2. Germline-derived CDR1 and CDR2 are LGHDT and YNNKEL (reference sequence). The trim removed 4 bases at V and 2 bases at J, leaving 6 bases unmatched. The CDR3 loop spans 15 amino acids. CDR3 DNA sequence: TGTGCCAGCAGCCCGTATCGACTAGCGCAAGAGACCCAGTACTTC. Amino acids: CASSPYRLAQETQYF.

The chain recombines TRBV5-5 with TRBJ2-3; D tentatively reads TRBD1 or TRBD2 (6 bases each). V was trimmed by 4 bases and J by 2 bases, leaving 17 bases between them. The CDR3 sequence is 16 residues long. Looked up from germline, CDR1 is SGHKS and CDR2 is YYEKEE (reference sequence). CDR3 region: CASSRSGAGATDTQYF. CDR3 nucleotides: TGTGCCAGCAGCCGCTCGGGGGCAGGGGCCACAGATACGCAGTATTTT.

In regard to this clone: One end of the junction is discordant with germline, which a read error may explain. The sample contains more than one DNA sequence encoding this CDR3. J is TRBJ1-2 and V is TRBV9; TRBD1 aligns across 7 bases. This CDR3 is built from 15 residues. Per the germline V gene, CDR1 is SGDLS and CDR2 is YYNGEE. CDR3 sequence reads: CASSVGPGRGSDYTF. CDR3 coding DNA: TGTGCTAGCAGCGTAGGGCCCGGCAGGGGGTCCGACTACACCTTC.

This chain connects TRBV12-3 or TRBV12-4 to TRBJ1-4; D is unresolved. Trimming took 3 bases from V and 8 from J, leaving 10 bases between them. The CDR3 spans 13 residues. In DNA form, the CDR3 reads TGTGCCAGCAGTTTTTACGCAGAAGAAAAACTGTTTTTT. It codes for CASSFYAEEKLFF.

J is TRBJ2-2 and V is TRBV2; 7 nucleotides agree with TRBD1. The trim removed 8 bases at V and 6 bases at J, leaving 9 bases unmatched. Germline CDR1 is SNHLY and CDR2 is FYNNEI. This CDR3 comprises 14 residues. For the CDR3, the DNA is TGTGCCAGCCGGACGACAGGGTTACCCGGGGAGCTGTTTTTT. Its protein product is CASRTTGLPGELFF.

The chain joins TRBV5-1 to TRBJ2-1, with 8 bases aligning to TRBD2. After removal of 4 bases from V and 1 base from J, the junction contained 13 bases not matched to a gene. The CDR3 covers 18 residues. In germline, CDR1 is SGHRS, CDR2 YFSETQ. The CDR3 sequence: CASSAAGRGVKSYNEQFF. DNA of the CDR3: TGCGCCAGCAGCGCAGCGGGGCGGGGGGTTAAATCCTACAATGAGCAGTTCTTC.

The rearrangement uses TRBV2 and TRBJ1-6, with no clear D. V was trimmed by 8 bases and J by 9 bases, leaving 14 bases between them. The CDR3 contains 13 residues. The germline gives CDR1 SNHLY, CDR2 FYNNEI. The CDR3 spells CASLSVPPSPLHF. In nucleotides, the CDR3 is TGTGCCAGCCTGTCGGTCCCGCCTTCACCCCTCCACTTT.

CDR3 coding DNA: TGTGCCAGCAGTCACACGGCTAGCGGGGCTAGCGCCTACGAGCAGTACTTC. This gives the protein CASSHTASGASAYEQYF. The gene calls are TRBV2 and TRBJ2-7; the match to TRBD2 covers 9 bases. The CDR3 covers 17 residues. CDR1 and CDR2 from the germline V gene are SNHLY and FYNNEI. The junction had 13 bases not matched to a gene; V was cut back by 5 bases and J by 2 bases.

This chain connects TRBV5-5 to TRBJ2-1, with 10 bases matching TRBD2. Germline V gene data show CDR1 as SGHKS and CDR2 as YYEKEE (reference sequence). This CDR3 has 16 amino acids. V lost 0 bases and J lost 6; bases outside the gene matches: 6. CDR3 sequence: CASSLVPSGRINEQFF. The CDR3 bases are TGTGCCAGCAGCTTGGTCCCTAGCGGGAGAATCAATGAGCAGTTCTTC.

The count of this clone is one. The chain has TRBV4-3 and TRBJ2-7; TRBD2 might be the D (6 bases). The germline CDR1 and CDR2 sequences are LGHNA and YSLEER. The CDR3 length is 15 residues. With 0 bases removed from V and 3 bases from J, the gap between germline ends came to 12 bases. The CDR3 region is CASSQDTGTVYEQYF. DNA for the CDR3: TGCGCCAGCAGCCAAGATACCGGGACTGTCTACGAGCAGTACTTC.

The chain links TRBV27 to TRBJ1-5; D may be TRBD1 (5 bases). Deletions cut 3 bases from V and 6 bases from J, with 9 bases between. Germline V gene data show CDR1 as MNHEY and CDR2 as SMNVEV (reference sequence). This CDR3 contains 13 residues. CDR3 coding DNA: TGTGCCAGCAGTTTGGGGGGGAGTCAGCCCCAGCATTTT. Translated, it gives CASSLGGSQPQHF.

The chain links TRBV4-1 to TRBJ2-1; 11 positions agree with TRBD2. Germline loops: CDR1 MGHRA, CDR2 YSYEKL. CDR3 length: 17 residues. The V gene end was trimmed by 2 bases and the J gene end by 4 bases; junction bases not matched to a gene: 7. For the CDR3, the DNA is TGCGCCAGCAGCCAACTATTTAGCGGGAGGGGGTACAATGAGCAGTTCTTC. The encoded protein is CASSQLFSGRGYNEQFF.

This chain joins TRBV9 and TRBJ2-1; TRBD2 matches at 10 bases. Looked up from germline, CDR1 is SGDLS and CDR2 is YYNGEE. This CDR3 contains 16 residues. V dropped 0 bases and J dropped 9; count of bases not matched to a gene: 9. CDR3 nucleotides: TGTGCCAGCAGCGTAGAAGCGGGAGGGCCGACGGGTGAGCAGTTCTTC. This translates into CASSVEAGGPTGEQFF. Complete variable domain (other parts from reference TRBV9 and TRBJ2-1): DSGVTQTPKHLITATGQRVTLRCSPRSGDLSVYWYQQSLDQGLQFLIQYYNGEERAKGNILERFSAQQFPDLHSELNLSSLELGDSALYFCASSVEAGGPTGEQFFGPGTRLTVL.

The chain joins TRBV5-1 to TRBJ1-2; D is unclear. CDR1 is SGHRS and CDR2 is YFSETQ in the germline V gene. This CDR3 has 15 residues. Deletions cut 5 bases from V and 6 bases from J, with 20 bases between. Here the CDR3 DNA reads TGCGCCAGCAGACCCCAAGGACCTAGCAGCCATGGCTACACCTTC. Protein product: CASRPQGPSSHGYTF.

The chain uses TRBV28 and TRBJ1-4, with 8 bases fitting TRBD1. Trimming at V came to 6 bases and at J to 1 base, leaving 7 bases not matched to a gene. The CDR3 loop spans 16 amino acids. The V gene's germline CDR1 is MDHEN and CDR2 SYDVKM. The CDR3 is CASRTGVRLTNEKLFF. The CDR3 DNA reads TGTGCCAGCAGGACAGGGGTGCGCTTAACTAATGAAAAACTGTTTTTT.

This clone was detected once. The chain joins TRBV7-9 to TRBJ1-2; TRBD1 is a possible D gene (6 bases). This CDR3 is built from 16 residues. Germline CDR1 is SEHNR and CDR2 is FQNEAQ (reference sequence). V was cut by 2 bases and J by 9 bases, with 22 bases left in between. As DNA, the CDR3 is TGTGCCAGCAGCTTATACAGGGATGGTAGTTCATATCGCTACACCTTC. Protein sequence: CASSLYRDGSSYRYTF.

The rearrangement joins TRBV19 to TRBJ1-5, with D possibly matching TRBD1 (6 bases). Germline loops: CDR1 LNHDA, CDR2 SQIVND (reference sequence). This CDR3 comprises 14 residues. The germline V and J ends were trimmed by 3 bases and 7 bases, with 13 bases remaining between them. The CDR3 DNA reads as TGTGCCAGTAGTATCTTTGGGGGCGAGCAGCCCCAGCATTTT. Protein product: CASSIFGGEQPQHF.

This CDR3 reads CASRVRGNTEAFF. The CDR3 nucleotides read TGTGCCAGCAGGGTCAGGGGGAACACTGAAGCTTTCTTT. The rearrangement uses TRBV12-3 or TRBV12-4 and TRBJ1-1, with TRBD1 as a possible D gene (6 bases). The CDR3 runs to 13 residues. V was clipped by 6 bases and J by 1 base, with 9 bases between them.